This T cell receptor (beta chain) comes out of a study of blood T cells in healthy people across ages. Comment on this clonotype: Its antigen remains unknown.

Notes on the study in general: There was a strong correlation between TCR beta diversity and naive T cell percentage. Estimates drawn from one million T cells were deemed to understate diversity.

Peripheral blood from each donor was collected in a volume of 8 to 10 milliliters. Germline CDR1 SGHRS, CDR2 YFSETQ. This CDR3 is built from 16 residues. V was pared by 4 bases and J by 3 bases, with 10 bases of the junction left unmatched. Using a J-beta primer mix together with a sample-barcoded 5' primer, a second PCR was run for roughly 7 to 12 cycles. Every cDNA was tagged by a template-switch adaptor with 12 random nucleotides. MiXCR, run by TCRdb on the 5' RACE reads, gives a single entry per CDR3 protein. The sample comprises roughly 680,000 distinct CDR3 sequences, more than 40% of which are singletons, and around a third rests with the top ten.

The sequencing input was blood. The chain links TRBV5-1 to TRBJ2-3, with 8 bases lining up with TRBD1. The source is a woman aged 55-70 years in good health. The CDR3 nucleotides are TGCGCCAGCAGCCCCGGACAGGGAATAAGTACAGATACGCAGTATTTT. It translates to CASSPGQGISTDTQYF.